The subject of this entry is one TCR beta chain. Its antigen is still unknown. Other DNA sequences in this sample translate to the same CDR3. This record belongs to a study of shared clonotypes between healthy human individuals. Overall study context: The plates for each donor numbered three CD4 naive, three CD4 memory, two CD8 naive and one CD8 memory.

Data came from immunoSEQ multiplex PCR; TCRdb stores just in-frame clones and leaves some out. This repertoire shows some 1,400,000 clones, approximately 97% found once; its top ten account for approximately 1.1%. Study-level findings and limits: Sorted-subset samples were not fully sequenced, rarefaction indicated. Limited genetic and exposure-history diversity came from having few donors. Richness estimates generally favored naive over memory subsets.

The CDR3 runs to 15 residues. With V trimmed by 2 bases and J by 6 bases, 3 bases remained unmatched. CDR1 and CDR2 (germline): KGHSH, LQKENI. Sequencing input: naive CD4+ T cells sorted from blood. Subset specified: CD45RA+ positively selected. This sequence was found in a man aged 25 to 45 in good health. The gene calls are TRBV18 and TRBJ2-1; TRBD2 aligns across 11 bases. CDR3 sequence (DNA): TGTGCCAGCTCACCAGGGCTAGCGGGAGGCAATGAGCAGTTCTTC. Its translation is CASSPGLAGGNEQFF. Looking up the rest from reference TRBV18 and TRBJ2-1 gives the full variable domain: NAGVMQNPRHLVRRRGQEARLRCSPMKGHSHVYWYRQLPEEGLKFMVYLQKENIIDESGMPKERFSAEFPKEGPSILRIQQVVRGDSAAYFCASSPGLAGGNEQFFGPGTRLTVL.